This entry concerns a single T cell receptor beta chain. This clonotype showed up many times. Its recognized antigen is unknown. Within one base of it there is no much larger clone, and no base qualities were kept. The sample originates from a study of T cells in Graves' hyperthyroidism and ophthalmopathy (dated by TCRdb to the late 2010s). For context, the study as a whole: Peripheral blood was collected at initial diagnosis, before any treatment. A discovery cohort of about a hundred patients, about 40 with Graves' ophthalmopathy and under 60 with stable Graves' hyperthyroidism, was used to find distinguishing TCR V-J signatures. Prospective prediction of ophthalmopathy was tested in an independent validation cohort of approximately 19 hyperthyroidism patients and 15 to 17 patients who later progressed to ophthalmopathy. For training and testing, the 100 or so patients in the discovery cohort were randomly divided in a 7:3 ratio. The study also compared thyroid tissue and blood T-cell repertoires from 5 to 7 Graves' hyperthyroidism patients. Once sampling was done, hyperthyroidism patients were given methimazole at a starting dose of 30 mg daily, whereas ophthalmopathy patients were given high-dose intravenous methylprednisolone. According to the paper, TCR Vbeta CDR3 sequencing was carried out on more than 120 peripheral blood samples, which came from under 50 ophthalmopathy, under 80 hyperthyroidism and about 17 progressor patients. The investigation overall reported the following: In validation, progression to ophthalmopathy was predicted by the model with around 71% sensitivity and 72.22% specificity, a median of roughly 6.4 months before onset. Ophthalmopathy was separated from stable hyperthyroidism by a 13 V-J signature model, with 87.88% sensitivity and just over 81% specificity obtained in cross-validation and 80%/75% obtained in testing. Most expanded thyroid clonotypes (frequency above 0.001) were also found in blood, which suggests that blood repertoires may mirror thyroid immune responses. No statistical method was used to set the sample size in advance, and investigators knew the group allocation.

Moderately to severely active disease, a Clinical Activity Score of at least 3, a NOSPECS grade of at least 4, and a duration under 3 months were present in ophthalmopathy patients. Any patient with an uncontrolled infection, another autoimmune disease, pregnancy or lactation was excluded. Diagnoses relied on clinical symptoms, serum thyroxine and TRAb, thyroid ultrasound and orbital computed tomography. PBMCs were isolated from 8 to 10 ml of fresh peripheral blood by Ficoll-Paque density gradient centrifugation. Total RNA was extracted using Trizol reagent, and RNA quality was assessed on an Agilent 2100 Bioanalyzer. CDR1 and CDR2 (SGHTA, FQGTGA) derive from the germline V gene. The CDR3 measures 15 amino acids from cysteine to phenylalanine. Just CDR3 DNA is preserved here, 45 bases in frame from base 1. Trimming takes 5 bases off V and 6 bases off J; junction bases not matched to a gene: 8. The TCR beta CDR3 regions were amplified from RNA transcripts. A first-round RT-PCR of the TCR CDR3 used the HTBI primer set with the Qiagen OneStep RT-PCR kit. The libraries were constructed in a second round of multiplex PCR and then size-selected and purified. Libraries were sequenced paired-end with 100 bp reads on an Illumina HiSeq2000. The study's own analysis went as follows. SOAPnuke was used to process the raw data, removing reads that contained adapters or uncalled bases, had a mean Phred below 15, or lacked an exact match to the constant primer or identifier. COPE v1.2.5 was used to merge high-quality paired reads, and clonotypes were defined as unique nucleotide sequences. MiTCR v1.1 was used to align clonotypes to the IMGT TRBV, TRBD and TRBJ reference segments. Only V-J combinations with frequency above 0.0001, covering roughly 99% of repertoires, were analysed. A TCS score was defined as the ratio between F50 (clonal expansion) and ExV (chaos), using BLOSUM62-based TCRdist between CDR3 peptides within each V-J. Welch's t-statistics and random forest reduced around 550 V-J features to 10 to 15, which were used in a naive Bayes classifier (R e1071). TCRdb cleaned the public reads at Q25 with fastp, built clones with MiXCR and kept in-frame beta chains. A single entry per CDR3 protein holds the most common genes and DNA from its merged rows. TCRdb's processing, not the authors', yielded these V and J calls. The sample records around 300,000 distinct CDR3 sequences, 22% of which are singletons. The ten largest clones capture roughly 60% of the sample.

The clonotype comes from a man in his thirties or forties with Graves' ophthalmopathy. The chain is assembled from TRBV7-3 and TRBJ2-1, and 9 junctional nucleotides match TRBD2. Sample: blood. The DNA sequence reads TGTGCCAGCAGCCCAATAGCGGGAGTTGGCAATGAGCAGTTCTTC. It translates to CASSPIAGVGNEQFF.